The clone carrying this T cell receptor beta chain occurred a few times. Its specificity is unknown. TCRdb redid the calling of the reads with MiXCR, one entry per CDR3 protein. The sample records about 190,000 distinct CDR3 sequences, roughly 9% being singletons. Germline CDR1 MGHDK, CDR2 SYGVNS. The J segment lost 11 bases and the V segment lost 0 bases, leaving 10 bases of the junction unmatched. The CDR3 sequence is 15 residues long. This record comes from a study of T cell repertoires in cytomegalovirus infection. Study information: Carrying CMV and the relevant HLA type showed in public TCR beta signatures.

Overall study results and limits: Across the ex vivo response, the dominant clonotypes were HLA-C-restricted CMV-specific TCR beta clonotypes. Carriers of CMV plus the relevant HLA were identified by cumulative public TCR beta family frequency.

V is TRBV25-1 and J is TRBJ1-1; 9 bases match TRBD1. The TCR comes from a human donor in good health (CMV status not recorded). Some clones in this sample may be carry-over from other donors' samples. Material: PBMCs. This CDR3 is CASSEYPSGQGGAFF. In DNA form, the CDR3 reads TGTGCCAGCAGTGAATATCCCTCGGGACAGGGCGGTGCTTTCTTT.